The 6 T cell receptor beta chains listed next were all sequenced from one sample in a study. MiXCR was run by TCRdb on the RT-PCR reads, yielding one entry per CDR3 protein. Seen here are fewer than 800,000 distinct CDR3 sequences, about 14% observed once, and the top ten hold about 3.6%. The sequenced sample was memory CD4+ T cells from blood. The source is a female donor in good health, serving as a healthy control.

The chain uses TRBV7-2 and TRBJ2-1, with TRBD2 matching over 8 bases. This CDR3 spans 15 amino acids. J lost 7 bases, V lost 6 bases, and 11 bases had no gene match. Germline loops: CDR1 SGHTA, CDR2 FQGNSA. For the CDR3, the DNA is TGTGCCAGCAGGGACGCGGGGGGCCTAGGGAATGAGCAGTTCTTC. It is translated as CASRDAGGLGNEQFF.

The chain joins TRBV7-2 to TRBJ1-5, with 9 bases aligning to TRBD1. Germline CDR1 and CDR2: SGHTA and FQGNSA. Unmatched junction bases numbered 11, after V lost 0 bases and J lost 14 bases. This CDR3 is built from 15 residues. Here the CDR3 reads CASSLAGTGSANEHF. In DNA, the CDR3 is TGTGCCAGCAGCTTAGCGGGGACAGGGTCTGCGAATGAGCATTTT.

This clonotype was seen ten or more times. The chain couples TRBV27 to TRBJ2-1, with D unclear. CDR3 length equals 12 residues. V lost 5 bases and J 5 bases, leaving 7 bases between the germline ends. The germline V gene has CDR1 MNHEY and CDR2 SMNVEV (reference sequence). CDR3 in amino acids: CASSATDNEQFF. As DNA, the CDR3 is TGTGCCAGCAGTGCCACAGACAATGAGCAGTTCTTC.

This clonotype was seen more than once but under ten times. The genes are TRBV20-1 and TRBJ2-7; maybe TRBD2 (5 bases). This CDR3 has 13 residues. The V gene lost 5 bases and the J gene lost 2 bases, with 13 bases spanning the gap. Germline V gives CDR1 DFQATT, CDR2 SNEGSKA (reference sequence). The DNA of the CDR3 is TGCAGTGCTCGTTTGGACTTAACCTACGAGCAGTACTTC. It encodes CSARLDLTYEQYF.

This clonotype occurred many times. V and J are TRBV24-1 and TRBJ2-2; D is undetermined. This CDR3 has 14 amino acids. Germline assignment: CDR1 KGHDR and CDR2 SFDVKD. Deletions cut 5 bases from V and 0 bases from J, with 6 bases between. CDR3 coding DNA: TGTGCCACCAGTGGCTTTACGAACACCGGGGAGCTGTTTTTT. Translating it yields CATSGFTNTGELFF.

To note about this clonotype: A much more abundant neighbour one base away suggests this may be a read error. This chain connects TRBV20-1 to TRBJ2-1, with 9 bases fitting TRBD2. Germline V gene lookup returns CDR1 DFQATT and CDR2 SNEGSKA (reference sequence). Trimming took 3 bases from V and 6 from J; bases not matched to a gene: 12. The CDR3 consists of 16 residues. CDR3 loop: CSASPRTSASGNEQFF. The CDR3, as DNA: TGCAGTGCTAGCCCAAGGACTAGCGCAAGTGGCAATGAGCAGTTCTTC.